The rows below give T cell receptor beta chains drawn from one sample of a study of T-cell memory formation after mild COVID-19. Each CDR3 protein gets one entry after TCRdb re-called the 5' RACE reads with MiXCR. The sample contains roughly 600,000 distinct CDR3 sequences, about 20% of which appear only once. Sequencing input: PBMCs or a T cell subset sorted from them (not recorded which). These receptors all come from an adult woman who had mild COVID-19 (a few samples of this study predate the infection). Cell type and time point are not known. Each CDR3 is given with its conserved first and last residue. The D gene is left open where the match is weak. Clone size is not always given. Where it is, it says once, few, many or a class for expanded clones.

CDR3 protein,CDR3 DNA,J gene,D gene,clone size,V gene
CASSAERDTYEQYF,TGTGCCAGCAGTGCGGAGCGGGATACGTACGAGCAGTACTTC,TRBJ2-7,TRBD2,few,TRBV12-3/TRBV12-4
CSAHGASSFEETQYF,TGCAGTGCTCACGGGGCTAGCTCGTTCGAAGAGACCCAGTACTTC,TRBJ2-5,.,.,TRBV20-1
CASSYSWTSTNEQFF,TGTGCCAGCAGTTACTCTTGGACTAGCACCAATGAGCAGTTCTTC,TRBJ2-1,TRBD2,.,TRBV6-5
CASSSGTVPQETQYF,TGTGCCAGCAGCTCCGGGACGGTGCCCCAAGAGACCCAGTACTTC,TRBJ2-5,.,few,TRBV6-5
CATSDGVSGELFF,TGTGCCACCAGTGACGGGGTTTCGGGGGAGCTGTTTTTT,TRBJ2-2,.,many,TRBV24-1
CASSYGLAGVSEQFF,TGTGCCAGCAGCTATGGACTAGCGGGAGTTAGTGAGCAGTTCTTC,TRBJ2-1,TRBD2,few,TRBV5-6
CASTLTLAAGERYNEQFF,TGTGCCAGCACTCTAACACTGGCAGCGGGGGAACGATACAATGAGCAGTTCTTC,TRBJ2-1,TRBD2,few,TRBV2
CASSLGTLGVEQFF,TGTGCCAGCTCACTCGGGACCTTAGGGGTTGAGCAGTTCTTC,TRBJ2-1,.,.,TRBV18
CASSQGTSATRIDEQFF,TGTGCCAGCAGCCAAGGGACTAGCGCCACCCGAATAGATGAGCAGTTCTTC,TRBJ2-1,TRBD2,few,TRBV3-1
CASSVGAEAFF,TGTGCCAGCAGTGTGGGAGCTGAAGCTTTCTTT,TRBJ1-1,.,.,TRBV7-9
CASSFQQGKGNTEAFF,TGTGCCAGCAGTTTTCAACAGGGTAAGGGGAACACTGAAGCTTTCTTT,TRBJ1-1,.,.,TRBV28
CRPWTANYGYTF,TGCAGACCTTGGACGGCTAACTATGGCTACACCTTC,TRBJ1-2,.,.,TRBV20-1
CASSQVIKADEQYF,TGTGCCAGCAGCCAAGTAATCAAGGCGGACGAGCAGTACTTC,TRBJ2-7,.,.,TRBV3-1
CASSSLGDYTEAFF,TGTGCCAGCAGCTCCCTCGGGGACTACACTGAAGCTTTCTTT,TRBJ1-1,.,many,TRBV5-5
CASSLGDPYEQYF,TGCGCCAGCAGCTTGGGGGACCCCTACGAGCAGTACTTC,TRBJ2-7,.,many,TRBV5-1
CASSLTSSLNEQFF,TGTGCCAGCAGCTTAACCTCGTCCCTCAATGAGCAGTTCTTC,TRBJ2-1,.,few,TRBV7-2
CASSKTALQGNEQFF,TGTGCCAGCAGCAAGACAGCCCTGCAGGGCAATGAGCAGTTCTTC,TRBJ2-1,.,.,TRBV7-9
CASSLTGTGGAETQYF,TGTGCCAGCAGCTTAACCGGGACAGGGGGCGCGGAGACCCAGTACTTC,TRBJ2-5,TRBD1,many,TRBV7-3
CASSLLGQGSTDTQYF,TGCGCCAGCAGCTTGCTAGGACAGGGTAGCACAGATACGCAGTATTTT,TRBJ2-3,TRBD1,many,TRBV5-1
CASSLPGTGGHTEAFF,TGCGCCAGCAGCTTGCCCGGGACAGGGGGACACACTGAAGCTTTCTTT,TRBJ1-1,TRBD1,few,TRBV5-1
CASSPSGSTPYNEQFF,TGTGCCAGCAGCCCTAGCGGGAGTACTCCCTACAATGAGCAGTTCTTC,TRBJ2-1,TRBD2,many,TRBV5-6
CAISESTGETQYF,TGTGCCATCAGTGAGTCGACGGGGGAGACCCAGTACTTC,TRBJ2-5,.,few,TRBV10-3
CASSRGQNNQPQHF,TGTGCCAGTAGTAGGGGACAGAACAATCAGCCCCAGCATTTT,TRBJ1-5,TRBD1,.,TRBV19
CATSDHRQGGRNTEAFF,TGTGCCACCAGTGACCATCGACAGGGGGGGAGGAACACTGAAGCTTTCTTT,TRBJ1-1,TRBD1,few,TRBV24-1
CASSLGPGQLNTIYF,TGTGCCAGCAGCTTGGGCCCGGGACAGTTAAACACCATATATTTT,TRBJ1-3,TRBD1,.,TRBV5-6
CASSLTGLAENTGELFF,TGTGCCAGCAGCCTGACGGGACTAGCAGAGAACACCGGGGAGCTGTTTTTT,TRBJ2-2,TRBD2,few,TRBV7-9
CASIPPGQGNTQYF,TGTGCCAGCATTCCCCCGGGACAGGGAAATACGCAGTATTTT,TRBJ2-3,TRBD1,.,TRBV12-3/TRBV12-4
CASNPSGPGYEQYF,TGTGCCAGCAATCCCTCCGGGCCGGGCTACGAGCAGTACTTC,TRBJ2-7,.,.,TRBV6-2/TRBV6-3
CASRGGLVHTEAFF,TGTGCCTCCCGAGGGGGGCTGGTGCACACTGAAGCTTTCTTT,TRBJ1-1,.,few,TRBV12-3/TRBV12-4
CASSARTSDQETQYF,TGTGCCAGCAGCGCCCGGACTAGCGACCAAGAGACCCAGTACTTC,TRBJ2-5,TRBD2,many,TRBV4-2
CASSQLSGYEQYF,TGCGCCAGCAGCCAATTATCAGGCTACGAGCAGTACTTC,TRBJ2-7,.,few,TRBV4-1